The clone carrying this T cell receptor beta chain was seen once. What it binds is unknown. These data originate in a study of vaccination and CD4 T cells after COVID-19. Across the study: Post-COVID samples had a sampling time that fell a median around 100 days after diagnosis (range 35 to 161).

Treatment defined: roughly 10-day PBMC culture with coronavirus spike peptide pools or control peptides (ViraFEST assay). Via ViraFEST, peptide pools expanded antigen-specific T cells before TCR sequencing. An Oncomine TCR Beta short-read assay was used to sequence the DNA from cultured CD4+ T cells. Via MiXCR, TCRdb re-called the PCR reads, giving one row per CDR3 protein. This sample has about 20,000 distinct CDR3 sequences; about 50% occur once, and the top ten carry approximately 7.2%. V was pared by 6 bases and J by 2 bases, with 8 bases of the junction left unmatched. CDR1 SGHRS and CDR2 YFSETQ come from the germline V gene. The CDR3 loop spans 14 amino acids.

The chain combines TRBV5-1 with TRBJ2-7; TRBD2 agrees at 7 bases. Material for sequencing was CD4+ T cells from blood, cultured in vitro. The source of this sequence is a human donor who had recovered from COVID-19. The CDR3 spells CASKTSGLAYEQYF. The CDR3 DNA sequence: TGCGCCAGCAAGACTAGTGGACTAGCCTACGAGCAGTACTTC.